Each of the 8 T cell receptor beta chains below was sequenced from the same sample in a study of blood T cell repertoires in COVID-19. Libraries were prepared by immunoSEQ multiplex PCR; TCRdb keeps only in-frame clonotypes and omits some of them. The table shows hundreds of thousands of clones, with around 90% occurring only once. Sample: peripheral blood. Source of these receptors: a man in his sixties who had recovered from COVID-19.

The V gene is TRBV5-1, the J gene TRBJ2-2; D remains unclear. Germline V lookup: CDR1 SGHRS, CDR2 YFSETQ. The CDR3 contains 15 residues. V gave up 5 bases and J gave up 0 bases, with 11 bases separating them. CDR3 nucleotide sequence: TGCGCCAGCAGACTCGACACGACGAACACCGGGGAGCTGTTTTTT. It is translated as CASRLDTTNTGELFF.

The rearrangement joins TRBV7-2 to TRBJ1-6; D might be TRBD1 (6 bases). This CDR3 spans 15 amino acids. CDR1 SGHTA and CDR2 FQGNSA come from the germline V gene. V lost 5 bases to trimming and J lost 7 bases, with 15 bases between them. CDR3 bases: TGTGCCAGCAGCCCCCAACAGGGCCGGAATTCACCCCTCCACTTT. This codes for CASSPQQGRNSPLHF.

In its sample, this clone was seen a few times. The chain uses TRBV6-1 and TRBJ2-7; TRBD1 matches 8 bases. This CDR3 comprises 15 residues. V lost 3 bases, J lost 3 bases, and 7 bases stayed unmatched. From germline, CDR1 is MNHNS and CDR2 SASEGT. CDR3 DNA sequence: TGTGCCAGCAGTGACGGGACAGGTTTTTACTACGAGCAGTACTTC. Protein sequence: CASSDGTGFYYEQYF.

The V call is TRBV6-2 or TRBV6-3, the J call TRBJ2-2, with no clear D. The ends were cut back, 2 bases at V and 5 bases at J, with 15 bases in the middle. Germline V gene sequence: CDR1 MNHEY, CDR2 SVGEGT. This CDR3 spans 16 amino acids. The CDR3 DNA reads as TGTGCCAGCAGTTACGGTTTGGGTGCGGTAACCGGGGAGCTGTTTTTT. Its translation: CASSYGLGAVTGELFF.

J is TRBJ2-1 and V is TRBV6-5, with D hard to call. CDR3 length: 13 residues. V dropped 5 bases and J dropped 8 bases, with 13 bases sitting between them. Germline V gene data show CDR1 as MNHEY and CDR2 as SVGAGI. The CDR3 protein is CASSLEKGHEQFF. The CDR3 DNA follows: TGTGCCAGCAGTCTAGAAAAAGGTCATGAGCAGTTCTTC.

CDR3 bases: TGCGCCAGCAGCCCCCGGACCGCTAGCGGAATTATCAATGAGCAGTTCTTC. Amino acids: CASSPRTASGIINEQFF. The chain combines TRBV4-1 with TRBJ2-1, with 7 bases fitting TRBD2. Unmatched junction bases numbered 15, after V lost 4 bases and J lost 6 bases. Per the germline V gene, CDR1 is MGHRA and CDR2 is YSYEKL. The CDR3 is made up of 17 amino acids.

For the CDR3, the DNA is TGTGCCAGCAGAGGTGCGGGGGACCCCACAGATACGCAGTATTTT. Its translation is CASRGAGDPTDTQYF. This chain uses TRBV7-2 with TRBJ2-3, with 7 bases that match TRBD2. The germline CDR1 and CDR2 sequences are SGHTA and FQGNSA. Trimming took 6 bases from V and 2 from J; bases not matched to a gene: 8. The length of the CDR3 is 15 residues.

J is TRBJ2-1 and V is TRBV5-6; 7 bases fit TRBD2. Germline trimming cut 1 base from V and 0 bases from J; bases unmatched to any gene: 4. Germline V lookup: CDR1 SGHDT, CDR2 YYEEEE. The CDR3 is 16 residues long. CDR3 region: CASSLLGGSSYNEQFF. Here the CDR3 DNA reads TGTGCCAGCAGCTTGTTGGGGGGGAGCTCCTACAATGAGCAGTTCTTC. The full variable domain, completed using reference TRBV5-6 and TRBJ2-1, is DAGVTQSPTHLIKTRGQQVTLRCSPKSGHDTVSWYQQALGQGPQFIFQYYEEEERQRGNFPDRFSGHQFPNYSSELNVNALLLGDSALYLCASSLLGGSSYNEQFFGPGTRLTVL.